The sequence of this T cell receptor (beta chain) was determined in a study of T cell changes during pregnancy in multiple sclerosis. Only in-frame clones appear in the TCRdb table, and some are missing; sequencing was by immunoSEQ multiplex PCR. Seen here are more than 75,000 clones, about 94% observed once, and the top ten hold 2.5%. This TCR was recovered from a female donor with multiple sclerosis, enrolled in a pregnancy study. The source was peripheral blood, collected in the third trimester of pregnancy.

The CDR3 nucleotides are TGTGCCAGCTCACCAGAACAGGGAGCCGAGCAGTACTTC. Translating it yields CASSPEQGAEQYF. This chain uses TRBV18 with TRBJ2-7; TRBD1 might be the D (6 bases). V lost 2 bases, J lost 6 bases, and 11 bases lay in between. The germline CDR1 and CDR2 sequences are KGHSH and LQKENI. The CDR3 length is 13 residues.